Presented here are 16 T cell receptor beta chains from one specimen sequenced in a study of CD8+CD57+ T cells in acquired aplastic anemia. The template for TCR beta VDJ and CDR3 sequence profiling was genomic DNA. TCRdb fed the reads into MiXCR, producing one record per CDR3 protein. The sample gives some 180,000 distinct CDR3 sequences, 35% to 50% of which show up once; under 3.5% is in the top ten. Material for sequencing was sorted CD4+, CD8+, or CD8+CD57+ T cells (not recorded which) from PBMCs. These receptors all stem from a human donor in good health.

Many counts were recorded for this clonotype. This chain joins TRBV20-1 and TRBJ1-2; 7 nucleotides align to TRBD1. The CDR3 consists of 14 residues. The germline V gene has CDR1 DFQATT and CDR2 SNEGSKA (reference sequence). V was clipped by 4 bases and J by 4 bases; unmatched bases: 9. CDR3 loop: CSAIDRAIGYGYTF. DNA of the CDR3: TGCAGTGCTATTGACAGGGCGATAGGCTATGGCTACACCTTC.

This clonotype was seen a handful of times. V is TRBV7-8 and J is TRBJ2-1; D uncertain. The CDR3 has 12 amino acids. Looked up from germline, CDR1 is SGHVS and CDR2 is FQNEAQ. The ends were cut back, 1 base at V and 7 bases at J, with 5 bases in the middle. The CDR3 sequence: CASSLEPNEQFF. In DNA form, the CDR3 reads TGTGCCAGCAGCTTAGAGCCAAATGAGCAGTTCTTC.

About this clonotype: A read error may account for a junction end that differs from germline. The chain recombines TRBV19 with TRBJ2-1; 13 bases map to TRBD2. Germline V gives CDR1 LNHDA, CDR2 SQIVND (reference sequence). CDR3 length: 18 amino acids. CDR3 protein: CASNIGTGLAGAGNVQFF. CDR3 nucleotide sequence: TGTGCCAGTAATATAGGGACTGGACTAGCGGGAGCAGGGAATGTGCAGTTCTTC. The variable domain in full, completed from reference TRBV19 and TRBJ2-1, reads DGGITQSPKYLFRKEGQNVTLSCEQNLNHDAMYWYRQDPGQGLRLIYYSQIVNDFQKGDIAEGYSVSREKKESFPLTVTSAQKNPTAFYLCASNIGTGLAGAGNVQFFGPGTRLTVL.

V usage is TRBV20-1 and J usage is TRBJ1-1; tentatively, D is TRBD1 (6 bases). Germline V CDR1 and CDR2: DFQATT, SNEGSKA (reference sequence). V was pared by 5 bases and J by 1 base, with 23 bases between. This CDR3 is built from 17 residues. The DNA of the CDR3 is TGCAGTGCTCACGGGCCCCCTTGGACAGAGGAGAACACTGAAGCTTTCTTT. Protein product: CSAHGPPWTEENTEAFF.

This clonotype was detected ten times or more. The chain has TRBV12-3 or TRBV12-4 and TRBJ2-1; D not certain. Deletions cut 6 bases from V and 7 bases from J, with 10 bases between. The CDR3 has 12 residues. The CDR3 loop is CASSLTGNEQFF. DNA of the CDR3: TGTGCCAGCAGCTTAACTGGGAATGAGCAGTTCTTC.

This clonotype was seen at least ten times. V gene TRBV20-1 combines with J gene TRBJ1-2; 9 bases line up with TRBD1. This CDR3 has 15 residues. With 6 bases clipped from V and 4 bases from J, the junction kept 12 bases outside the gene matches. Looked up from germline, CDR1 is DFQATT and CDR2 is SNEGSKA (reference sequence). CDR3 sequence: CSASDRGLNSYGYTF. For the CDR3, the DNA is TGCAGTGCCTCGGACAGGGGTTTAAACTCCTATGGCTACACCTTC.

This rearrangement joins TRBV6-1 to TRBJ2-3; 12 nucleotides line up with TRBD2. The CDR3 length is 15 residues. The V segment lost 6 bases and the J segment 8 bases; nucleotides outside the gene matches: 9. Looked up from germline, CDR1 is MNHNS and CDR2 is SASEGT. The DNA for the CDR3 is TGTGCCAGCAGACCACCGACTAGCGGGGGTGGTACGCAGTATTTT. This sequence encodes CASRPPTSGGGTQYF.

The DNA for the CDR3 is TGCAGTGCTAGAGATAAGACAACCCACGAGCAGTACTTC. It translates to CSARDKTTHEQYF. The chain is built from TRBV20-1 and TRBJ2-7; D is ambiguous. CDR1 and CDR2 from the germline V gene are DFQATT and SNEGSKA (reference sequence). V was trimmed by 0 bases and J by 5 bases, leaving 11 bases between them. The CDR3 totals 13 residues.

The chain combines TRBV20-1 with TRBJ1-2; no reliable D call. Germline V gene lookup returns CDR1 DFQATT and CDR2 SNEGSKA (reference sequence). The length of the CDR3 is 13 residues. V was clipped by 6 bases and J by 8 bases, with 19 bases between them. The CDR3 bases are TGCAGTGCCGAAGTGACTCGGGGTCAGGGCTACACCTTC. This codes for CSAEVTRGQGYTF.

A note on this clonotype: A much larger clone sits a single nucleotide away, making a read error possible. The CDR3 region has the DNA TGCGCCAACAGCCCACTAGCGGGAGCAGATACGCAGTATTTT. It codes for CANSPLAGADTQYF. The chain combines TRBV5-1 with TRBJ2-3; the match to TRBD2 covers 11 bases. The germline CDR1 and CDR2 sequences are SGHRS and YFSETQ. There are 14 residues in the CDR3.

The chain uses TRBV2 and TRBJ1-6, with D unclear. Deletions cut 7 bases from V and 6 bases from J, with 16 bases between. Germline V CDR1 and CDR2: SNHLY, FYNNEI. The CDR3 sequence is 15 residues long. CDR3 sequence reads: CASTVNGLGNSPLHF. CDR3 sequence (DNA): TGTGCCAGCACTGTAAACGGACTGGGTAATTCACCCCTCCACTTT.

This clonotype was recorded only once. The chain employs TRBV20-1 and TRBJ2-5, with TRBD2 matching 10 bases. Germline CDR1 DFQATT, CDR2 SNEGSKA (reference sequence). This CDR3 contains 14 residues. V dropped 0 bases and J dropped 6; count of bases not matched to a gene: 4. This chain's CDR3 is CSARDRLAGQTQYF. CDR3 nucleotides: TGCAGTGCTAGAGATCGACTAGCGGGTCAGACCCAGTACTTC.

This clonotype has only one observation. The chain combines TRBV5-5 with TRBJ1-6; D remains unclear. CDR3 length equals 12 residues. Looked up from germline, CDR1 is SGHKS and CDR2 is YYEKEE (reference sequence). V was trimmed by 2 bases and J by 17 bases, leaving 14 bases between them. The CDR3 DNA is TGTGCCAGCAGCTTTACAGAAGGGAACTTCCACTTT. This gives the protein CASSFTEGNFHF.

This clonotype has more than one count but fewer than ten. This chain joins TRBV2 and TRBJ2-1, with TRBD2 identical over 7 bases. The CDR3 length is 15 residues. The germline gives CDR1 SNHLY, CDR2 FYNNEI. Germline trimming cut 6 bases from V and 0 bases from J; bases unmatched to any gene: 5. CDR3 nucleotide sequence: TGTGCCAGCAGGGAGAGGACTAGCTCCTACAATGAGCAGTTCTTC. It specifies CASRERTSSYNEQFF. The whole variable domain, filled in from reference TRBV2 and TRBJ2-1, reads EPEVTQTPSHQVTQMGQEVILRCVPISNHLYFYWYRQILGQKVEFLVSFYNNEISEKSEIFDDQFSVERPDGSNFTLKIRSTKLEDSAMYFCASRERTSSYNEQFFGPGTRLTVL.

This clonotype has a handful of counts. This chain uses TRBV10-3 with TRBJ2-5; 7 bases align to TRBD1. The length of the CDR3 is 14 residues. The germline V gene has CDR1 ENHRY and CDR2 SYGVKD. V lost 5 bases and J lost 5; bases outside the gene matches: 8. CDR3 loop: CAISPQGEAETQYF. In DNA, the CDR3 is TGTGCCATCAGTCCCCAGGGGGAAGCGGAGACCCAGTACTTC.

This chain connects TRBV29-1 to TRBJ2-7; D not certain. Germline V CDR1 and CDR2: SQVTM, ANQGSEA. This CDR3 comprises 10 residues. V lost 4 bases to trimming and J lost 9 bases, with 10 bases between them. The CDR3 DNA is TGCAGCGTTGCCAGCGAGGCGCAGTACTTC. This sequence encodes CSVASEAQYF.